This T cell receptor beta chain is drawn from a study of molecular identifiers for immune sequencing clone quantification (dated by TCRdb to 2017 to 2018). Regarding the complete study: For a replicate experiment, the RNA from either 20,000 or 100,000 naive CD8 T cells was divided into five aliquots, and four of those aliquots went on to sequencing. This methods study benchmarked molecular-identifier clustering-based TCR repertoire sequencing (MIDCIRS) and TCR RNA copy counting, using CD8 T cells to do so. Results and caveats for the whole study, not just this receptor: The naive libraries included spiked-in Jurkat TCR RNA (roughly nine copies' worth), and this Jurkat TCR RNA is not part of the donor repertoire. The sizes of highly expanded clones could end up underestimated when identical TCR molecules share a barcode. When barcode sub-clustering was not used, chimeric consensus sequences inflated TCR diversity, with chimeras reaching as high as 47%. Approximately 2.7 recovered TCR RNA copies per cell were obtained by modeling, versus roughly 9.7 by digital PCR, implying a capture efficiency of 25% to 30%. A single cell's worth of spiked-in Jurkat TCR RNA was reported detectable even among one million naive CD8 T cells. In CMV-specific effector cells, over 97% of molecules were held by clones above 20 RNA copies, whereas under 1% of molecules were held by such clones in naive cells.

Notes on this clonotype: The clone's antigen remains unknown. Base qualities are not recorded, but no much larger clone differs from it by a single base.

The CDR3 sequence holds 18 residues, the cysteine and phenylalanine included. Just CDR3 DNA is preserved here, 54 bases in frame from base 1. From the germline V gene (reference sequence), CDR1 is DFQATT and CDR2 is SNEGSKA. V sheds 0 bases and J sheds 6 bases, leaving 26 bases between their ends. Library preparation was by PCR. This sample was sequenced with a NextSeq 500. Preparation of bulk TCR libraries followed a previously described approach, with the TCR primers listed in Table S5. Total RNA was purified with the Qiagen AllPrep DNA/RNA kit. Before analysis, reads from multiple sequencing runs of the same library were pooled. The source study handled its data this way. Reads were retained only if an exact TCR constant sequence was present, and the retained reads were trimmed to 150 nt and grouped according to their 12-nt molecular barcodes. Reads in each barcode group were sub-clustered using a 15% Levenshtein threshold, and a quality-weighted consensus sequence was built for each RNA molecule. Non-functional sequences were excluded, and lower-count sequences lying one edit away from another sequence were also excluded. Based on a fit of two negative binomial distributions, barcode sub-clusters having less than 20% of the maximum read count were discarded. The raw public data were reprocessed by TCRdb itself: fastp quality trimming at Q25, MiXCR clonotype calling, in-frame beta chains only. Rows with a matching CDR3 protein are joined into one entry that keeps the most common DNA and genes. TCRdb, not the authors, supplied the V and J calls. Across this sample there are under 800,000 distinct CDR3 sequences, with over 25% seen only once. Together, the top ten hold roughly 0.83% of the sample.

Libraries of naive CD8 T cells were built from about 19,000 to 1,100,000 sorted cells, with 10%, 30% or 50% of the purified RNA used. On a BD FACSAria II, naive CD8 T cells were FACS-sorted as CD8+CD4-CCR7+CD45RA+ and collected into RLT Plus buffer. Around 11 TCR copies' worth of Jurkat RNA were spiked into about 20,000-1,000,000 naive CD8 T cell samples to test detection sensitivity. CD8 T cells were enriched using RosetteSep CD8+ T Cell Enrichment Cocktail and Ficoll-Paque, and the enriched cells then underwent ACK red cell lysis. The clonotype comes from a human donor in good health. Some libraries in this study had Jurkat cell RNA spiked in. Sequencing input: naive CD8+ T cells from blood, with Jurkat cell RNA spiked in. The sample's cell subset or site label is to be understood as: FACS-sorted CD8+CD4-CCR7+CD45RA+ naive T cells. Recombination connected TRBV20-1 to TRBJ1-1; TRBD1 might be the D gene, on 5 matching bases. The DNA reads TGCAGTGCTAGAGAATTGTGGGCACGGGACGGGGGGTTCTCTGAAGCTTTCTTT. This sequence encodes CSARELWARDGGFSEAFF.